This T cell receptor beta chain was found in a study of cytomegalovirus exposure and HLA in healthy donors. Study conclusions and caveats: An analysis was carried out later, and it reportedly showed fewer N-insertions in an Asian-associated ancestry cluster than the approximately 670-donor mean. A list of around 150 TCR beta chains associated with cytomegalovirus was given. Per a prior analysis, the majority of TCR beta V segments were productive roughly 90% or roughly 30% of the time.

The PCR contained 60 Vbeta and 13 Jbeta primers. TCRdb's copy holds only in-frame clones and misses some; the assay was immunoSEQ multiplex PCR. Of 120,000 or so clones in the sample, around 86% were seen once. The CDR3 is 16 amino acids. Germline V gives CDR1 MDHEN, CDR2 SYDVKM. The junction had 10 bases not matched to a gene; V was cut back by 2 bases and J by 5 bases. Details on this clone: What it binds is not known.

The chain links TRBV28 to TRBJ1-1; 8 bases fit TRBD1. The sequencing sample was made of PBMCs. This receptor was taken from a woman aged 40 to 55 in good health and CMV-seronegative. The CDR3 region is CASSLGQGARRTEAFF. The CDR3 region has the DNA TGTGCCAGCAGTTTAGGGCAGGGGGCGAGGAGGACTGAAGCTTTCTTT.